The TCR beta chain described here comes from a study of stem cell transplantation in POMP-related autoinflammatory disease. Study-wide context: The study hypothesized thymoproteasome defects skew the TRB repertoire via impaired CD8+ selection. General study points: PRAID patients trended toward lower TRB diversity and higher clonality in all analyzed T-cell subsets. Fewer unique TRB V-J gene pairings were identified in patients with PRAID.

V was trimmed by 6 bases and J by 5 bases, leaving 16 bases between them. The CDR3 covers 14 residues. The germline V gene has CDR1 MNHNY and CDR2 SVGAGI (reference sequence). About this clone: Its target is unknown.

Repertoires were generated with immunoSEQ multiplex PCR, while TCRdb's copy carries only in-frame clones and drops some. The sample records some 30,000 clones, approximately 86% being singletons. The clonotype comes from a human donor with POMP-related autoinflammation and immune dysregulation (PRAID). The V and J genes are TRBV6-6 and TRBJ1-1; D is undetermined. Source: CD4+ T cells from PBMCs, taken before stem cell transplantation. The CDR3 DNA reads as TGTGCCAGCAGCCTAGGACGTAGGTGGACTGAAGCTTTCTTT. It codes for CASSLGRRWTEAFF.